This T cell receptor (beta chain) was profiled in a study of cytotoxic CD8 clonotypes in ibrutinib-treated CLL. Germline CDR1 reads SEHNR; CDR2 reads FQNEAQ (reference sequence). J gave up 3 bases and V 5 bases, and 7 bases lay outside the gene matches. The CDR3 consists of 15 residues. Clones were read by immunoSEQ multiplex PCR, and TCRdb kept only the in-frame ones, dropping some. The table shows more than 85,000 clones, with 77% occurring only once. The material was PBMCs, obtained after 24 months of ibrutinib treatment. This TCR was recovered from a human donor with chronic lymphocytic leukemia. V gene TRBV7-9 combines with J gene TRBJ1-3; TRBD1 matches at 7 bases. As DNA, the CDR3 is TGTGCCAGCAGCCCTACAGGGGCTTTTGGAAACACCATATATTTT. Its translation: CASSPTGAFGNTIYF.